The rows below give T cell receptor beta chains drawn from one sample of a study of T cells after yellow fever vaccination. One entry per CDR3 protein, called by TCRdb with MiXCR from the 5' RACE reads. The sample includes some 400,000 distinct CDR3 sequences, roughly a sixth of them seen just once. The material sequenced was PBMCs, taken before the yellow fever booster vaccination. These receptors were collected from a man in his late teens or twenties who received the YFV17D yellow fever vaccine. Each CDR3 is given with its conserved first and last residue. The D gene is left open where the match is weak. Some rows mark clone size as missing; the rest say once, few, many or name a class of expanded clone.

d_call | j_call | clone_size | v_call | cdr3_aa | cdr3_nt
TRBD2 | TRBJ2-7 | many | TRBV30 | CAWSREGLPSSEQYF | TGTGCCTGGAGTAGGGAGGGGCTACCTTCCAGCGAGCAGTACTTC
TRBD2 | TRBJ2-5 | few | TRBV27 | CASRGLAGGRQETQYF | TGTGCCAGCAGGGGACTAGCGGGGGGTCGCCAAGAGACCCAGTACTTC
- | TRBJ2-5 | few | TRBV2 | CASSDWGRAQETQYF | TGTGCCAGCAGTGACTGGGGGAGAGCCCAAGAGACCCAGTACTTC
TRBD1 | TRBJ2-1 | few | TRBV6-5 | CASRPGTGDLTHYNEQFF | TGTGCCAGCAGACCCGGGACAGGGGACCTTACCCACTACAATGAGCAGTTCTTC
- | TRBJ1-4 | few | TRBV20-1 | CSARGQGAEWEKLFF | TGCAGTGCTAGGGGGCAAGGGGCTGAGTGGGAAAAACTGTTTTTT
TRBD1 | TRBJ1-5 | - | TRBV5-1 | CASSLEQGGKPQHF | TGCGCCAGCAGCTTGGAACAGGGGGGGAAGCCCCAGCATTTT
- | TRBJ2-5 | many | TRBV20-1 | CSGPDGQETQYF | TGCAGTGGGCCGGACGGGCAAGAGACCCAGTACTTC
- | TRBJ2-2 | few | TRBV20-1 | CSARRTGELFF | TGCAGTGCTAGGCGGACGGGGGAGCTGTTTTTT
TRBD2 | TRBJ2-4 | - | TRBV5-1 | CASSLVSGGQTLAKNIQYF | TGCGCCAGCAGCTTGGTGTCGGGGGGGCAGACGCTAGCCAAAAACATTCAGTACTTC
- | TRBJ2-3 | few | TRBV5-1 | CASSLEQVMEDTQYF | TGCGCCAGCAGCTTGGAGCAGGTGATGGAAGATACGCAGTATTTT
TRBD2 | TRBJ2-1 | few | TRBV3-1 | CASSQDISGGSNEQFF | TGTGCCAGCAGCCAAGATATCAGCGGGGGGTCCAATGAGCAGTTCTTC
TRBD2 | TRBJ2-3 | - | TRBV10-1 | CASSKGLAGGADTQYF | TGCGCCAGCAGTAAAGGACTAGCGGGGGGTGCAGATACGCAGTATTTT
- | TRBJ2-6 | - | TRBV5-1 | CASSWTTGANVLTF | TGCGCCAGCAGCTGGACAACTGGGGCCAACGTCCTGACTTTC
TRBD1 | TRBJ2-2 | many | TRBV5-5 | CASTKKQGRDTGELFF | TGTGCCAGCACCAAGAAACAGGGGCGAGACACCGGGGAGCTGTTTTTT
- | TRBJ1-2 | few | TRBV5-1 | CASSLADGVDGYTF | TGCGCCAGCAGCTTGGCTGACGGGGTTGACGGCTACACCTTC
- | TRBJ2-5 | - | TRBV25-1 | CASSELGSGDRKTQYF | TGTGCCAGCAGTGAATTAGGGTCAGGGGATCGAAAGACCCAGTACTTC
- | TRBJ1-6 | few | TRBV4-1 | CASSPYEGTYNSPLHF | TGCGCCAGCAGCCCCTATGAGGGGACCTATAATTCACCCCTCCACTTT
TRBD1 | TRBJ2-2 | - | TRBV5-5 | CASSLVTGGTGELFF | TGTGCCAGCAGCTTGGTTACAGGGGGGACCGGGGAGCTGTTTTTT
- | TRBJ1-1 | few | TRBV11-3 | CASSLRQPMNTEAFF | TGTGCCAGCAGCTTGCGACAGCCCATGAACACTGAAGCTTTCTTT
- | TRBJ1-1 | few | TRBV24-1 | CATSVRMNTEAFF | TGTGCCACCAGTGTAAGAATGAACACTGAAGCTTTCTTT
TRBD1 | TRBJ2-2 | - | TRBV20-1 | CSARRTGQVTGELFF | TGCAGTGCTAGAAGGACAGGGCAAGTAACCGGGGAGCTGTTTTTT
TRBD2 | TRBJ2-3 | few | TRBV20-1 | CSARDFGRGTDTQYF | TGCAGTGCTAGAGATTTCGGGCGGGGGACGGATACGCAGTATTTT
TRBD2 | TRBJ2-2 | many | TRBV20-1 | CSAGLAGGPNTGELFF | TGCAGTGCTGGACTAGCGGGGGGGCCGAACACCGGGGAGCTGTTTTTT
TRBD1 | TRBJ1-4 | - | TRBV5-1 | CASSLDRGIEKLFF | TGCGCCAGCAGCTTGGACAGGGGGATTGAAAAACTGTTTTTT
TRBD2 | TRBJ2-1 | few | TRBV6-5 | CASRLAGGLNEQFF | TGTGCCAGCCGTCTAGCGGGGGGGCTCAATGAGCAGTTCTTC
- | TRBJ2-5 | few | TRBV20-1 | CSARRFERWYQETQYF | TGCAGTGCTAGGCGTTTCGAGCGGTGGTACCAAGAGACCCAGTACTTC
- | TRBJ2-3 | few | TRBV4-1 | CASSLTRLTDTQYF | TGCGCCAGCAGCCTCACCCGCCTAACAGATACGCAGTATTTT
- | TRBJ1-2 | few | TRBV12-3/TRBV12-4 | CASRKSRQDNYGYTF | TGTGCCAGCAGAAAAAGCCGACAGGATAACTATGGCTACACCTTC
TRBD2 | TRBJ2-3 | once | TRBV5-6 | CASSQGLADRTDTQYF | TGTGCCAGCAGCCAGGGACTAGCGGATCGCACAGATACGCAGTATTTT
- | TRBJ2-5 | few | TRBV20-1 | CSASLLRGQETQYF | TGCAGTGCTAGTCTGCTCCGGGGACAAGAGACCCAGTACTTC
TRBD2 | TRBJ2-1 | few | TRBV20-1 | CSATLGGGGTYNEQFF | TGCAGTGCCACCCTCGGGGGCGGGGGGACGTACAATGAGCAGTTCTTC
TRBD1 | TRBJ2-1 | - | TRBV5-1 | CASSQGTGIYNEQFF | TGCGCCAGCAGCCAAGGGACAGGGATTTACAATGAGCAGTTCTTC
TRBD1 | TRBJ2-5 | - | TRBV6-5 | CASRFIQGTGETQYF | TGTGCCAGCAGGTTTATACAGGGGACGGGAGAGACCCAGTACTTC
- | TRBJ2-1 | - | TRBV23-1 | CARGEQFF | TGCGCCAGGGGGGAGCAGTTCTTC
TRBD2 | TRBJ2-3 | few | TRBV9 | CASSAGGARTDTQYF | TGTGCCAGCAGCGCCGGGGGGGCAAGGACAGATACGCAGTATTTT
- | TRBJ2-3 | few | TRBV18 | CASSPSPSDTQYF | TGTGCCAGCTCACCATCCCCCTCAGATACGCAGTATTTT
- | TRBJ1-2 | many | TRBV4-3 | CASSQQGSNYGYTF | TGCGCCAGCAGCCAACAGGGTTCAAACTATGGCTACACCTTC
- | TRBJ2-1 | few | TRBV4-1 | CASSHQHNEQFF | TGCGCCAGCAGCCACCAGCACAATGAGCAGTTCTTC
- | TRBJ1-2 | - | TRBV28 | CASSFGGASYGYTF | TGTGCCAGCAGTTTCGGGGGCGCAAGCTATGGCTACACCTTC
- | TRBJ2-2 | - | TRBV7-2 | CASSFPGAANTGELFF | TGTGCCAGCAGTTTTCCGGGTGCTGCGAACACCGGGGAGCTGTTTTTT
- | TRBJ2-3 | few | TRBV4-3 | CASSQARDSGDTDTQYF | TGCGCCAGCAGCCAAGCCCGGGATAGCGGAGATACAGATACGCAGTATTTT
TRBD2 | TRBJ2-1 | few | TRBV6-5 | CASSYSAGDLGNEQFF | TGTGCCAGCAGTTACTCGGCGGGGGACCTCGGCAATGAGCAGTTCTTC
- | TRBJ2-5 | - | TRBV11-2 | CASSLKSRETQYF | TGTGCCAGCTCACTGAAATCCCGGGAGACCCAGTACTTC
- | TRBJ2-6 | - | TRBV15 | CATSRGLGGPYSSGANVLTF | TGTGCCACCAGCAGAGGTTTGGGCGGGCCCTACTCCTCTGGGGCCAACGTCCTGACTTTC
TRBD1 | TRBJ2-3 | - | TRBV10-3 | CASTGTGVSTDTQYF | TGTGCCAGTACCGGGACAGGGGTGAGCACAGATACGCAGTATTTT
- | TRBJ1-1 | - | TRBV7-2 | CASSFNGIMNTEAFF | TGTGCCAGCAGCTTTAACGGGATTATGAACACTGAAGCTTTCTTT
- | TRBJ2-2 | - | TRBV7-2 | CASSLAARFGELFF | TGTGCCAGCAGCTTAGCTGCGCGTTTCGGGGAGCTGTTTTTT
TRBD1 | TRBJ1-1 | few | TRBV27 | CASSFSISGTGPETFF | TGTGCCAGCAGTTTTTCCATTTCCGGGACAGGGCCCGAGACTTTCTTT
- | TRBJ1-2 | few | TRBV15 | CATSSGSYGYTF | TGTGCCACCAGCAGTGGCAGCTATGGCTACACCTTC
- | TRBJ1-4 | many | TRBV20-1 | CSANPGLGNEKLFF | TGCAGTGCAAATCCAGGGCTCGGTAATGAAAAACTGTTTTTT
TRBD2 | TRBJ2-3 | - | TRBV9 | CASSPRERGAAGQYF | TGTGCCAGCAGCCCCCGGGAGCGGGGGGCCGCTGGGCAGTATTTT
- | TRBJ2-1 | few | TRBV6-2/TRBV6-3 | CASSYSMVSGKIGFF | TGTGCCAGCAGTTACTCGATGGTATCTGGGAAAATAGGGTTCTTC
TRBD2 | TRBJ2-2 | - | TRBV9 | CASSVGGLAVGGELFF | TGTGCCAGCAGCGTAGGGGGACTAGCAGTCGGCGGGGAGCTGTTTTTT
- | TRBJ2-2 | few | TRBV20-1 | CSATSLATNTGELFF | TGCAGTGCTACTTCACTAGCTACGAACACCGGGGAGCTGTTTTTT
TRBD1 | TRBJ1-2 | - | TRBV19 | CASNEQGRPNYGYTF | TGTGCCAGTAACGAACAGGGGAGGCCTAACTATGGCTACACCTTC
- | TRBJ1-5 | - | TRBV7-6 | CASSLAGGPNQPQHF | TGTGCCAGCAGCTTAGCAGGGGGGCCTAATCAGCCCCAGCATTTT
- | TRBJ1-1 | - | TRBV7-2 | CASSLARGASTEAFF | TGTGCCAGCAGCTTAGCAAGGGGGGCGAGCACTGAAGCTTTCTTT
- | TRBJ2-4 | many | TRBV20-1 | CSASAWPKNIQYF | TGCAGTGCTAGCGCTTGGCCAAAAAACATTCAGTACTTC
- | TRBJ2-5 | many | TRBV7-2 | CASSPDRQETQYF | TGTGCCAGCAGCCCCGACAGACAAGAGACCCAGTACTTC
- | TRBJ1-1 | - | TRBV6-2/TRBV6-3 | CASSYSGGRDTEAFF | TGTGCCAGCAGTTACTCGGGGGGTCGGGACACTGAAGCTTTCTTT